This section outlines one TCR beta chain sequence together with its context. Its antigen specificity is not known. No base quality values were provided; no much bigger clone lies one nucleotide off. The entry originates in a study of T cells after yellow fever vaccination (dated by TCRdb to about 2019). The study in broad terms: The SMART-Seq v4 Ultra Low Input RNA kit was used to prepare libraries from fractions with low cell numbers. To follow T-cell clones before and after both primary and booster YFV17D yellow fever vaccination, bulk TCR alpha and beta repertoires underwent longitudinal sequencing. Two healthy male donors, one aged 18 to 30 and one aged 30 to 40 years, were included in the cohort. Bulk PBMC replicates and cell subsets were isolated from blood drawn at multiple timepoints before and after both primary and secondary immunization. Findings and caveats that apply to the study as a whole: FACS-sorted repertoires could contain abundant contaminating clonotypes from the bulk population, so computational filtering was required. After the booster, most of the clones that had expanded following primary vaccination were detected again (roughly 96% of CD4 and around 90% of CD8), which suggests that memory was broadly maintained. The secondary T-cell response was found to be weaker but faster than the primary response, with a peak reached on day 5 rather than on day 15. Only a couple of donors were included in the study, so the extent to which the findings can be generalized is limited. A small fraction of clonotypes showed up in both the CD4 and CD8 compartments, probably as a result of convergent recombination.

TCR cDNA was made using 5'RACE template switching, a step that added a universal primer site and unique molecular identifiers. Priming of cDNA synthesis was performed from both the TCR alpha and TCR beta constant segments. Library amplification involved two PCR steps, and the second step added sample barcodes and sequencing adapters. Sequencing of the libraries was done on either Illumina HiSeq 2500 (2x100 bp) or NovaSeq (2x150 bp). The authors' pipeline ran thus. MIGEC was used to demultiplex reads and collapse the reads into UMI consensus sequences, and MiXCR was used for V(D)J alignment. Clonotypes responding to the vaccine were identified with edgeR on replicate PBMC samples, with the criteria of FDR below 0.01 and a log2 fold change above 5 up to day 15. Each bulk clonotype was labeled CD4 or CD8 based on which sequenced repertoire, CD4 or CD8, contained the clonotype at higher abundance. TCRdb applied fastp at Q25 and MiXCR to the public reads, then kept only in-frame beta chains. Each CDR3 protein gets just one entry, which takes the most common genes and DNA from the rows behind it. TCRdb's processing, not the authors', yielded these V and J calls. This sample holds hundreds of thousands of distinct CDR3 sequences; 12% were observed only once. The top ten hold 15% of the sample.

The treatment or condition label on this specimen signifies: live attenuated yellow fever vaccine strain. At each blood-draw timepoint, two biological replicates of bulk PBMCs were obtained. PBMCs were isolated from peripheral blood using a standard Ficoll-Paque protocol. RNA was extracted with TriZol from bulk PBMCs, CD4 and CD8 fractions, and dextramer-positive and dextramer-negative fractions. The source is a man aged 30 to 39 who received the YFV17D yellow fever vaccine. Sequences were derived from PBMCs, sampled on the day of the yellow fever booster vaccination.

The CDR3 region: CASSPAMGDTQYF. The sequence in DNA is TGTGCCAGCTCACCGGCGATGGGAGATACGCAGTATTTT. The sequence is built from TRBV18 and TRBJ2-3; the D gene assignment is ambiguous. The CDR3, cysteine through phenylalanine, is 13 amino acids long. The entry retains the CDR3 DNA only, 39 bases that are in frame from base 1. V is shortened by 3 bases, J by 5 bases, and the region joining them spans 9 bases. From the germline V gene, CDR1 is KGHSH and CDR2 is LQKENI.